Reported below is one TCR beta chain. The antigen is unknown. This specimen belongs to a study of vaccination and CD4 T cells after COVID-19. The study sequenced cultured CD4+ T cell DNA using the Oncomine TCR Beta short-read assay. TCRdb used MiXCR to reprocess the PCR reads, holding one entry per CDR3 protein. The sample shows roughly 12,000 distinct CDR3 sequences, about half of them seen only once. As to treatment: approximately nine-day PBMC culture with coronavirus spike peptide pools or control peptides (ViraFEST assay). Whole-study findings and limits: Of the reactive clones in convalescent patients, a median around 83% showed up only post-vaccination.

Germline CDR1 and CDR2: DFQATT and SNEGSKA (reference sequence). With 5 bases clipped from V and 3 bases from J, the junction kept 7 bases outside the gene matches. This CDR3 comprises 15 residues. This clonotype was sampled from a human donor who had recovered from COVID-19. The specimen sequenced was CD4+ T cells from blood, cultured in vitro. This chain links TRBV20-1 with TRBJ1-3; 10 positions match TRBD1. CDR3 sequence reads: CSAEVRDRGGNTIYF. The CDR3 DNA is TGCAGTGCTGAAGTCCGGGACAGGGGTGGAAACACCATATATTTT.